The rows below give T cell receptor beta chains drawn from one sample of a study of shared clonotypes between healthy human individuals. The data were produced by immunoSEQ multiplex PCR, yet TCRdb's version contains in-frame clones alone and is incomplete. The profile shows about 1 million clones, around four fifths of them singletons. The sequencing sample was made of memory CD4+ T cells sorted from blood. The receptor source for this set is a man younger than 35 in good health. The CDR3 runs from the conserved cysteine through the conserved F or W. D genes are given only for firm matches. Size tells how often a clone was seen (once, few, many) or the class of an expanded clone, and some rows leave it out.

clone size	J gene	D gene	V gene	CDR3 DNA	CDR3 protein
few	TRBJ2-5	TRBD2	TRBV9	TGTGCCAGCAGCGATGGGACTAGCGGGGGGGATCAAGAGACCCAGTACTTC	CASSDGTSGGDQETQYF
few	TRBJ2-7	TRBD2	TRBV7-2	TGTGCCAGCAGCTTAGAAGGGCGGGGGGGCACCGAGCAGTACTTC	CASSLEGRGGTEQYF
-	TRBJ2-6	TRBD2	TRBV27	TGTGCCAGCAGTTTATTTATTGCGGGGGGGATCTCTGGGGCCAACGTCCTGACTTTC	CASSLFIAGGISGANVLTF
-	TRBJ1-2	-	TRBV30	TGTGCCTGGAGTGTTGGGACCGCCTATGGCTACACCTTC	CAWSVGTAYGYTF
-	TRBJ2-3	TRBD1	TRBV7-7	TGTGCTAGCAGCCCAGGGGGCTCGGGTACGCAGTATTTT	CASSPGGSGTQYF
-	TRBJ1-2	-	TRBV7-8	TGTGCCAGCACTCGGGGGAGGTGGGATGGCTACACCTTC	CASTRGRWDGYTF
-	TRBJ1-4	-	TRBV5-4	TGTGCCAGCAGCTTGGCCCGGTCTAATGAAAAACTGTTTTTT	CASSLARSNEKLFF
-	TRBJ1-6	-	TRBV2	TGTGCCAGCAGTGAGGGGAGTGGTAGGAATTCACCCCTCCACTTT	CASSEGSGRNSPLHF
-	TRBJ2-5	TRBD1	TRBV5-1	TGCGCCAGCAGCTTGGAAACAGGGGGCTGGGAGACCCAGTACTTC	CASSLETGGWETQYF
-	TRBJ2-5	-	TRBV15	TGTGCCACCAGCGGCCAAGAGACCCAGTACTTC	CATSGQETQYF
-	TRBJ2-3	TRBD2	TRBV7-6	TGTGCCAGCAGCCCCCGGGGGGGGCGAGATACGCAGTATTTT	CASSPRGGRDTQYF
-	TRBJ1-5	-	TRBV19	TGTGCCAGTACGGATAGGGATCAGCCCCAGCATTTT	CASTDRDQPQHF
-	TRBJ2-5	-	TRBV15	TGTGCCACCAGCGAAGGCGGGGACGCAATGGGAGAGACCCAGTACTTC	CATSEGGDAMGETQYF
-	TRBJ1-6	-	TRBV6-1	TGTGCCAGCAGTGATAGCTCCTATAATTCACCCCTCCACTTT	CASSDSSYNSPLHF
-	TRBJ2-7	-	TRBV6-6	TGTGCCAGCAGTGGTAGCGCGACTTACGAGCAGTACTTC	CASSGSATYEQYF
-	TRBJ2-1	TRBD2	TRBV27	TGTGCCAGCAGTTTAGCGGGAGGAGGTGAGCAGTTCTTC	CASSLAGGGEQFF
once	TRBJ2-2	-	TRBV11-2	TGTGCCAGCAGCCGGAGGGACACCGGGGAGCTGTTTTTT	CASSRRDTGELFF
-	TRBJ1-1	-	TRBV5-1	TGCGCCAGCAGCTTGGAGTCCCGGGGTGGCACTGAAGCTTTCTTT	CASSLESRGGTEAFF
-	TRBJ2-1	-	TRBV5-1	TGCGCCAGCAGCCTCGCCGGGACCTCCTACAATGAGCAGTTCTTC	CASSLAGTSYNEQFF
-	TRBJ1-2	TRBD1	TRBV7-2	TGTGCCAGCAGCTTAAACGGACAGGGGGCTTCTAACTATGGCTACACCTTC	CASSLNGQGASNYGYTF
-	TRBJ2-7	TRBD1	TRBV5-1	TGCGCCAGCAGCCGAGGGACAGGGGGCTTCGAGCAGTACTTC	CASSRGTGGFEQYF
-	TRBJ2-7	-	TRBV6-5	TGTGCCAGCAGTTACCGGCAGGGGACCTACGAGCAGTACTTC	CASSYRQGTYEQYF
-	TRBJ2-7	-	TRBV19	TGTGCCAGTCAGATTGACGGATTCTACGAGCAGTACTTC	CASQIDGFYEQYF
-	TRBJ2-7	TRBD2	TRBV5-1	TGCGCCAGCAGCATAAGCGGGAGTACTTACGAGCAGTACTTC	CASSISGSTYEQYF
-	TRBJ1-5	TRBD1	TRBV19	TGTGCCAGTACCTTCCAGGGGGCTCAGCCCCAGCATTTT	CASTFQGAQPQHF
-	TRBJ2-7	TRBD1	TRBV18	TGTGCCAGCTCACCGAACCGGGACAGGGTCTACGAGCAGTACTTC	CASSPNRDRVYEQYF
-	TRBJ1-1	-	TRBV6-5	TGTGCCAGCTTCCTCGGGAAGGGGACTGAAGCTTTCTTT	CASFLGKGTEAFF
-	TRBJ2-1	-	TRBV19	TGTGCCAGTAGTATCAACGGACTAGGGGGCAATGAGCAGTTCTTC	CASSINGLGGNEQFF
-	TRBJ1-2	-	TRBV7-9	TGTGCCAGCAGCTCTCTACTTCCAGGGGAAGGCTACACCTTC	CASSSLLPGEGYTF
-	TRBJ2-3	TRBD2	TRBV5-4	TGTGCCAGCAGCTTGGATGGGGGACTAGTATTCAGCGGAGGCGCAGATACGCAGTATTTT	CASSLDGGLVFSGGADTQYF
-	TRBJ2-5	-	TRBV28	TGTGCCAGCAGTCCCATAGGGGGTGGCAAAGAGACCCAGTACTTC	CASSPIGGGKETQYF
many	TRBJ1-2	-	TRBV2	TGTGCCAGCACTAAGCTGGTCTCCCAAGTCTATGGCTACACCTTC	CASTKLVSQVYGYTF
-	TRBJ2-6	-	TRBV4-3	TGCGCCAGCAGCCAAGAGCAAGTGGGGGCCCCCTCTGGGGCCAACGTCCTGACTTTC	CASSQEQVGAPSGANVLTF
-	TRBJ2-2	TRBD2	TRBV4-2	TGTGCCAGCAGCCAAGGGGGACTAGCGGGAGGAAGAACCGGGGAGCTGTTTTTT	CASSQGGLAGGRTGELFF
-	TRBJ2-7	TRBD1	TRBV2	TGTGCCAGCAGGACGGGACAGGCGGGAGAGCAGTACTTC	CASRTGQAGEQYF
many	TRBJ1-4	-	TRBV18	TGTGCCAGCTCAAGAGAGGCGGGTGAAAAACTGTTTTTT	CASSREAGEKLFF
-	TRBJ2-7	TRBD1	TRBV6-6	TGTGCCAGCAGGTCCGGGACAGGGTTCTACGAGCAGTACTTC	CASRSGTGFYEQYF
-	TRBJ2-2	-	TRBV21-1	TGTGCCAGCAGCGATATTCCAGGGGGGGAGCTGTTTTTT	CASSDIPGGELFF
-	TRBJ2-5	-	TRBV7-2	TGTGCCAGCAGCTGGGGATGGTCGGCCCAGTACTTC	CASSWGWSAQYF
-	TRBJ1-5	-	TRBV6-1	TGTGCCAGCAGTGGGCCCACCGGGACACCTAATCAGCCCCAGCATTTT	CASSGPTGTPNQPQHF
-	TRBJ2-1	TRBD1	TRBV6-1	TGTGCCAGCAGTGGACAGGGCCCCTACAATGAGCAGTTCTTC	CASSGQGPYNEQFF
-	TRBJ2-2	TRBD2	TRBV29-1	TGCAGCGTTGGTGGGGGAGGGAGCACCGGGGAGCTGTTTTTT	CSVGGGGSTGELFF
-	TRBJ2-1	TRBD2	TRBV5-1	TGCGCCAGCAGCCCCGGACTAGTCCGCAATGAGCAGTTCTTC	CASSPGLVRNEQFF
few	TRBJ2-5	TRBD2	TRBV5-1	TGCGCCAGCAGCTCCACTAGCGGGGGAGAGACCCAGTACTTC	CASSSTSGGETQYF
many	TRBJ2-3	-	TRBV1	TGCACCAGCAGCCAAGAATATCCCGGGACTAGCGGGGTACCAGATACGCAGTATTTT	CTSSQEYPGTSGVPDTQYF
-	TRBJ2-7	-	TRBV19	TGTGCCAGTAGTATAACCCGGGACTCCGCTTTTGAGCAGTACTTC	CASSITRDSAFEQYF
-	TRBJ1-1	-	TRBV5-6	TGTGCCAGCAGCCTTCGACAGGTTCCTAACACTGAAGCTTTCTTT	CASSLRQVPNTEAFF
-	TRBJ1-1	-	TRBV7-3	TGTGCCAGCAGCTTAAATCCGGGGTCGAACACTGAAGCTTTCTTT	CASSLNPGSNTEAFF
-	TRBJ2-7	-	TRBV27	TGTGCCAGCAGTTTCACGATGTTTTCCCACAGGGGAGGGGGCGAGCAGTACTTC	CASSFTMFSHRGGGEQYF
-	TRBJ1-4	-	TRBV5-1	TGCGCCAGCAGCTTGGAGCGGGCCGCTAATGAAAAACTGTTTTTT	CASSLERAANEKLFF
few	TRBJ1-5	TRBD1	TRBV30	TGTGCCTGGACCGACAGGGCCAATCAGCCCCAGCATTTT	CAWTDRANQPQHF
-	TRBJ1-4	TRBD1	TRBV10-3	TGTGCCATCAGTGGAGACAGGGGAGAAGAAAAACTGTTTTTT	CAISGDRGEEKLFF
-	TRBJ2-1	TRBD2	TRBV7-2	TGTGCCAGCAGCTTGCGACTAGCGGGAGCGGGGGAGCAGTTCTTC	CASSLRLAGAGEQFF
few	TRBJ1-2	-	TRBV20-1	TGCAGTGCTATCTCACACTATGGCTACACCTTC	CSAISHYGYTF
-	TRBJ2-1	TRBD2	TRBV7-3	TGTGCCAGCAGCTTAAGGCGGGGGAGTATGGACAATGAGCAGTTCTTC	CASSLRRGSMDNEQFF